This T cell receptor beta chain was obtained from a study of cytomegalovirus exposure and HLA in healthy donors. Findings of the study overall: Judged likely to be a sequencing artifact was a cluster of highly shared sequence variants. Roughly uniform depth of sequencing across donors was assumed in presence/absence analyses.

This CDR3 spans 14 amino acids. CDR1 and CDR2 (germline): MNHNS, SASEGT. V was pared by 6 bases and J by 1 base, with 10 bases between. With 60 Vbeta and 13 Jbeta primers, the PCR was carried out. Profiled with immunoSEQ multiplex PCR; TCRdb holds only in-frame clones, not every one. The data contain about 140,000 clones, about 75% of them singletons. In regard to this clone: No antigen is known for it.

The V call is TRBV6-1, the J call TRBJ1-5; D may be TRBD1 (6 bases). This TCR was recovered from a man aged 40-49 years in good health and CMV-seronegative. Sequenced material: PBMCs. DNA of the CDR3: TGTGCCAGCAGCGGACAGTCAAGCAATCAGCCCCAGCATTTT. This translates into CASSGQSSNQPQHF.